This record covers a single T cell receptor (beta chain). The antigen remains unidentified. V lost 7 bases, J lost 4 bases, and 13 bases lay in between. Germline values: CDR1 SGHAT, CDR2 FQNNGV. This CDR3 is 13 amino acids long. All donors participated as healthy donors of bone marrow. The PCR contained 60 Vbeta and 13 Jbeta primers. Per the original data handling: In a later analysis, roughly 11 million of approximately 86 million unique beta chains occurred in at least two donors. The table came from immunoSEQ multiplex PCR; TCRdb's copy has only in-frame clones and leaves some out. V, J and clone size are taken as reported in that table, and D and trimming were inferred from the DNA itself. The sample's table shows approximately 190,000 clones. The data were obtained in a study of cytomegalovirus exposure and HLA in healthy donors. Study-wide results and caveats: Per a later analysis, HLA-associated TCR beta chains showed more clonal expansion than other, equally common TCR beta chains. Later analysis placed DRB1 highest and HLA-C lowest in TCR association rates, which differed by HLA locus.

The sequence was obtained from a man under 40 in good health and CMV-seronegative. J is TRBJ1-1 and V is TRBV11-2; D is unresolved. Sample: PBMCs. The CDR3 loop is CASTVGWSTEAFF. Here the CDR3 DNA reads TGTGCCAGCACTGTTGGGTGGAGCACTGAAGCTTTCTTT.